There are a few counts of the clone carrying this TCR beta chain. The repertoire was sequenced with immunoSEQ multiplex PCR; TCRdb's copy has only in-frame clones and lacks some. The sample includes 500,000 to 850,000 clones, around 87% of them seen just once. This entry belongs to a study of shared T cell receptors in the human thymus. From germline, CDR1 is SGHKS and CDR2 YYEKEE (reference sequence). Trimming cost V 3 bases and J 1 base; bases outside gene matches: 6. CDR3 length equals 15 residues. The sample also formed part of further work on human thymus T cells. That paper notes: Infants served as donors; they were healthy and Finnish and were having corrective surgery for congenital heart defects. Thymus specimens were resections from corrective heart surgery. Use of V and J genes seemed skewed within the thymic and blood repertoires. There were highly overlapping thymic repertoires among unrelated individuals, as related research reported.

The sample consisted of thymocytes. This TCR was recovered from a boy under two years old with a congenital heart defect. This chain links TRBV5-5 with TRBJ1-1, with TRBD1 identical over 7 bases. Here the CDR3 reads CASSSWGQTNTEAFF. The CDR3 DNA reads TGTGCCAGCAGCTCGTGGGGACAGACGAACACTGAAGCTTTCTTT.